Following are 21 T cell receptor beta chains from one sample sequenced in a study of cytomegalovirus exposure and HLA in healthy donors. PCR primers comprised 60 Vbeta and 13 Jbeta primers. Using immunoSEQ multiplex PCR, the repertoire was profiled, and TCRdb retains in-frame clones only, with some absent. Of roughly 97,000 clones listed, 73% are singletons. Sequenced material: PBMCs. The receptors shown here come from a middle-aged man in good health and CMV-seronegative.

The rearrangement uses TRBV7-6 and TRBJ2-2; 12 nucleotides match TRBD1. CDR3 length: 17 residues. J lost 3 bases, V lost 2 bases, and 4 bases had no gene match. CDR1 and CDR2 from the germline V gene are SGHVS and FNYEAQ. CDR3: CASSLYGTGGYTGELFF. As DNA, the CDR3 is TGTGCCAGCAGCTTATACGGGACAGGGGGCTACACCGGGGAGCTGTTTTTT.

The table lists this clone with many counts. The chain employs TRBV18 and TRBJ2-5; D gene uncertain. This CDR3 comprises 15 residues. CDR1 KGHSH and CDR2 LQKENI come from the germline V gene. Trimming pared 3 bases from V and 5 bases from J, leaving 16 bases between. The CDR3 here is CASSPLNVPRETQYF. The CDR3 DNA sequence: TGTGCCAGCTCACCCCTCAACGTCCCGAGGGAGACCCAGTACTTC. Drawing the rest from reference TRBV18 and TRBJ2-5, the complete variable domain is NAGVMQNPRHLVRRRGQEARLRCSPMKGHSHVYWYRQLPEEGLKFMVYLQKENIIDESGMPKERFSAEFPKEGPSILRIQQVVRGDSAAYFCASSPLNVPRETQYFGPGTRLLVL.

This clone appeared a few times. This chain uses TRBV4-3 with TRBJ1-2, with D hard to call. The CDR3 spans 19 residues. Trimming took 1 base from V and 0 from J, leaving 21 bases between them. Germline V gene data show CDR1 as LGHNA and CDR2 as YSLEER. CDR3 coding DNA: TGCGCCAGCAGCCAAGGGGTTAGATGGAGGGAGGAAGCTAACTATGGCTACACCTTC. Translated, it gives CASSQGVRWREEANYGYTF.

The chain employs TRBV12-5 and TRBJ2-1; D remains ambiguous. CDR3 length: 14 amino acids. CDR1 is LGHNT and CDR2 is FRNRAP in the germline V gene. V lost 1 base and J lost 8, with 12 bases in between. CDR3 region: CASGLGLEWDEQFF. DNA for the CDR3: TGTGCTAGTGGTTTGGGGCTAGAGTGGGATGAGCAGTTCTTC.

For the CDR3, the DNA is TGTGCCAGCAGCTTTACAGGGGGCACTGAAGCTTTCTTT. As protein: CASSFTGGTEAFF. The chain couples TRBV7-9 to TRBJ1-1, with 8 bases identical to TRBD1. The germline gives CDR1 SEHNR, CDR2 FQNEAQ (reference sequence). This CDR3 comprises 13 residues. Losses at the gene ends were 3 bases for V and 4 bases for J; bases not matched to a gene: 1.

The chain links TRBV4-2 to TRBJ2-7; no firm D call. V lost 3 bases, J lost 5 bases, and 8 bases lay in between. The V gene's germline CDR1 is LGHNA and CDR2 YNFKEQ. The CDR3 is made up of 12 amino acids. In DNA form, the CDR3 reads TGTGCCAGCAGCCAGGGCATAAACGAGCAGTACTTC. Residues: CASSQGINEQYF.

The CDR3 spells CASSGVWSGMHRDYGYTF. CDR3 DNA sequence: TGTGCCAGCAGTGGAGTTTGGTCAGGGATGCATAGGGACTATGGCTACACCTTC. V usage is TRBV2 and J usage is TRBJ1-2; a weak D match, TRBD1 (5 bases). Germline CDR1 and CDR2: SNHLY and FYNNEI. This CDR3 contains 18 residues. The V gene lost 4 bases and the J gene lost 3 bases, with 24 bases spanning the gap.

This chain links TRBV2 with TRBJ2-7; 8 nucleotides align to TRBD2. The V and J ends lost 6 bases and 3 bases, in that order; junction bases with no gene match: 4. This CDR3 comprises 13 residues. In germline, CDR1 is SNHLY, CDR2 FYNNEI. The CDR3 spells CASRDGGDYEQYF. CDR3 bases: TGTGCCAGCAGAGACGGGGGGGACTACGAGCAGTACTTC.

The rearrangement links TRBV5-1 to TRBJ2-5; TRBD2 matches 10 bases. Germline V gene sequence: CDR1 SGHRS, CDR2 YFSETQ. Germline trimming cut 3 bases from V and 3 bases from J; bases unmatched to any gene: 5. The CDR3 contains 15 residues. In DNA, the CDR3 is TGCGCCAGCAGCTCCACTGGGACTAGCGAAGAGACCCAGTACTTC. Encoded protein: CASSSTGTSEETQYF.

The J gene is TRBJ1-5, the V gene TRBV2, with TRBD1 matching 11 bases. The trim removed 7 bases at V and 7 bases at J, leaving 6 bases unmatched. Germline V gives CDR1 SNHLY, CDR2 FYNNEI. The CDR3 spans 14 residues. Here the CDR3 reads CASNTGQGGQPQHF. The CDR3 DNA reads TGTGCCAGCAACACGGGACAGGGGGGCCAGCCCCAGCATTTT.

This clone is a singleton in its sample. The chain carries TRBV2 and TRBJ2-3; D may be TRBD1 (5 bases). V lost 5 bases, J lost 0 bases, and 9 bases lay in between. The CDR3 consists of 14 residues. Germline CDR1 SNHLY, CDR2 FYNNEI. Here the CDR3 reads CASSRQQSTDTQYF. The CDR3 coding sequence is TGTGCCAGCAGTAGACAGCAAAGCACAGATACGCAGTATTTT.

The chain couples TRBV5-1 to TRBJ2-7; 7 positions agree with TRBD1. Germline V gives CDR1 SGHRS, CDR2 YFSETQ. The CDR3 has 15 residues. Germline trimming cut 4 bases from V and 6 bases from J; bases unmatched to any gene: 13. The CDR3 loop reads CASSDSGTEIGEQYF. The CDR3 DNA follows: TGCGCCAGCAGCGACTCCGGGACAGAGATTGGCGAGCAGTACTTC. Using reference TRBV5-1 and TRBJ2-7 for the parts outside the CDR3, the full variable domain is KAGVTQTPRYLIKTRGQQVTLSCSPISGHRSVSWYQQTPGQGLQFLFEYFSETQRNKGNFPGRFSGRQFSNSRSEMNVSTLELGDSALYLCASSDSGTEIGEQYFGPGTRLTVT.

V usage is TRBV9 and J usage is TRBJ2-3, with 8 bases that match TRBD2. This CDR3 is built from 17 residues. Losses at the gene ends were 0 bases for V and 2 bases for J; bases not matched to a gene: 8. Germline-derived CDR1 and CDR2 are SGDLS and YYNGEE. The CDR3 DNA reads TGTGCCAGCAGCGTAGCGGGGGGGCTCATATCCACAGATACGCAGTATTTT. Translation: CASSVAGGLISTDTQYF.

The sample holds one count of this clone. The chain has TRBV18 and TRBJ1-2, with TRBD1 matching 7 bases. The CDR3 loop spans 12 amino acids. Germline V lookup: CDR1 KGHSH, CDR2 LQKENI. J lost 8 bases, V lost 2 bases, and 2 bases had no gene match. As DNA, the CDR3 is TGTGCCAGCTCACCAGACAGGGACGGCTACACCTTC. Its translation: CASSPDRDGYTF.

This chain connects TRBV9 to TRBJ1-1; tentatively, D is TRBD1 (5 bases). V was shortened by 4 bases and J by 3 bases, with 16 bases between the two germline ends. The CDR3 length is 15 residues. Germline V gives CDR1 SGDLS, CDR2 YYNGEE. The CDR3 here is CASSLAGRGDTEAFF. The CDR3 DNA is TGTGCCAGCAGCCTCGCGGGCCGGGGGGACACTGAAGCTTTCTTT.

This clone appeared once. The CDR3 DNA reads TGTGCCAGCAGACTAACAGGGAACACCGGGGAGCTGTTTTTT. This translates into CASRLTGNTGELFF. J is TRBJ2-2 and V is TRBV7-3; perhaps TRBD1 as D (5 bases). Trimming pared 6 bases from V and 1 base from J, leaving 9 bases between. Germline V gene sequence: CDR1 SGHTA, CDR2 FQGTGA. The CDR3 is made up of 14 amino acids.

The CDR3, as DNA: TGTGCCAGCAGCTTAGCTCCCTTTGCGGAAAGACCCTACGAGCAGTACTTC. Residues: CASSLAPFAERPYEQYF. The chain joins TRBV7-2 to TRBJ2-7, with D unclear. The CDR3 loop spans 17 amino acids. V was cut by 0 bases and J by 2 bases, with 17 bases left in between. Germline lookup yields CDR1 SGHTA and CDR2 FQGNSA.

CDR3: CASTKWDTRTYNSPLHF. The CDR3 region has the DNA TGTGCCAGCACCAAATGGGACACCCGGACCTATAATTCACCCCTCCACTTT. V gene TRBV2 combines with J gene TRBJ1-6; tentatively, D is TRBD1 (6 bases). The CDR3 covers 17 residues. CDR1 and CDR2 from the germline V gene are SNHLY and FYNNEI. With 7 bases removed from V and 2 bases from J, the gap between germline ends came to 18 bases.

The chain recombines TRBV11-2 with TRBJ2-5, with 9 positions matching TRBD1. Germline V lookup: CDR1 SGHAT, CDR2 FQNNGV. V dropped 1 base and J dropped 2; count of bases not matched to a gene: 2. This CDR3 is built from 15 residues. CDR3 nucleotide sequence: TGTGCCAGCAGCTTAGCGACAGGGGGGCAAGAGACCCAGTACTTC. The encoded protein is CASSLATGGQETQYF. Using reference TRBV11-2 and TRBJ2-5 for the parts outside the CDR3, the full variable domain is EAGVAQSPRYKIIEKRQSVAFWCNPISGHATLYWYQQILGQGPKLLIQFQNNGVVDDSQLPKDRFSAERLKGVDSTLKIQPAKLEDSAVYLCASSLATGGQETQYFGPGTRLLVL.

The chain combines TRBV7-9 with TRBJ2-5; a weak D match, TRBD1 (6 bases). V was cut by 8 bases and J by 2 bases, with 12 bases left in between. The CDR3 has 13 amino acids. The germline CDR1 and CDR2 sequences are SEHNR and FQNEAQ (reference sequence). The CDR3 loop reads CASLGRGQETQYF. The CDR3 region has the DNA TGTGCCAGCTTGGGAAGGGGGCAAGAGACCCAGTACTTC. Variable domain in full (rest from reference TRBV7-9 and TRBJ2-5): DTGVSQNPRHKITKRGQNVTFRCDPISEHNRLYWYRQTLGQGPEFLTYFQNEAQLEKSRLLSDRFSAERPKGSFSTLEIQRTEQGDSAMYLCASLGRGQETQYFGPGTRLLVL.

This chain joins TRBV9 and TRBJ2-7; 7 bases fit TRBD1. This CDR3 has 15 amino acids. Germline assignment: CDR1 SGDLS and CDR2 YYNGEE. Unmatched junction bases numbered 9, after V lost 4 bases and J lost 2 bases. The DNA for the CDR3 is TGTGCCAGCAGCCCTCAACTAGGGACAGCCTACGAGCAGTACTTC. Residues: CASSPQLGTAYEQYF.